This T cell receptor beta chain was obtained from a study of shared T cell receptors in the human thymus listed by TCRdb under 2021. Study-wide context: The study investigated the way shared, self-reactive T-cell receptor alpha chains are produced in the human thymus.

The library relied on the immunoSEQ multiplex PCR assay. In TCRdb, the immuneACCESS table is reduced to in-frame sequences with V and J assigned. These tables do not hold every clone; where another copy was compared, an unresolved V gene accounts for under half, and the others remain unexplained. The table for this sample lists 500,000 to 850,000 clones; about 89% of them were counted only once. The ten largest clones add up to roughly 0.0086% of the sample. Comments on this clone: The target of this receptor is not known. No base qualities exist here, and no much larger clone lies one base off it.

Including the terminal cysteine and phenylalanine, the CDR3 comprises 16 residues. The only DNA kept is the CDR3, 48 bases in frame from the first base. From the germline V gene, CDR1 is SGHVS and CDR2 is FNYEAQ. The junction carries 17 bases between V and J, which are trimmed by 5 bases and 2 bases respectively. Another study also made use of these data, one on human thymus T cells. As that second study puts it: Immunologically healthy infants undergoing open corrective cardiac surgery for congenital heart defects in Finland were used as donors. Thymus tissue was collected as surgical resects that were removed during corrective cardiac surgery. Both the thymic and the peripheral blood repertoires appeared to show biased V and J gene segment usage. The related research reported highly overlapping thymic TCR repertoires among unrelated individuals. The study used fewer than ten infant thymus samples plus four related peripheral blood samples to characterize TCR alpha and beta repertoires. Donor ages ranging from 7 to 244 days were recorded, and more than 5 male and two female infants were included in the cohort. Thymocytes were freed from the tissue by mechanical means and kept at -70 degrees C as pellets of roughly 8.5-30 million cells. A QIAsymphony instrument was used to extract genomic DNA from the frozen cell pellets. TCRB and TCRAD loci were amplified from a standardized quantity of quality-controlled genomic DNA using the immunoSEQ multiplex PCR assay. The V(D)J region was spanned by amplicons of a length sufficient to cover the CDR3 and to identify V and J genes. The commercial immunoSEQ service was used to sequence amplicons on an Illumina platform. Primer bias and sequencing errors were corrected as previously described, and TCRAD and TCRB definitions were based on the IMGT database. Repertoires were analysed with immunoSEQ Analyzer 3.0 and VDJTools, covering basic statistics, V/J segment usage, diversity estimates, rarefaction and pairwise overlap. Diversity was estimated with Chao1, ChaoE, Efron-Thisted, Shannon and inverse Simpson indices, and also on datasets down-sampled to the smallest sample. Repertoire overlap used strict matching of CDR3 nucleotide sequence, V gene and J gene, with Jaccard-based multidimensional scaling clustering. On average, roughly 810,000 unique TCRB clonotypes were obtained from thymus samples, compared with 75,000 to 90,000 from blood samples.

Recombination linked TRBV7-6 to TRBJ2-3; the D gene is perhaps TRBD1, on 6 matching bases. The receptor was derived from a boy under two years old with a congenital heart defect. Donor details come from another sample of the same person, matched by shared clones. The sequenced sample was thymocytes. Here the CDR3 is given as CASSQGPVFHTDTQYF. The nucleotide sequence is given as TGTGCCAGCAGCCAGGGGCCGGTCTTCCACACAGATACGCAGTATTTT.